This T cell receptor (beta chain) was captured by sequencing in a study of technical replicates of blood from a few donors. TCRdb's copy holds only in-frame clones and misses some; the assay was immunoSEQ multiplex PCR. The sample contains roughly 76,000 clones, 94% of which appear only once. The CDR3 loop spans 20 amino acids. With 1 base removed from V and 2 bases from J, the gap between germline ends came to 25 bases. The germline CDR1 and CDR2 sequences are MGHRA and YSYEKL. V gene TRBV4-1 combines with J gene TRBJ2-3, with D maybe TRBD1 (5 bases). This TCR derives from a human donor in good health. Sample: T cells isolated from PBMCs. This CDR3 is CASSQGTFNFLSNYTDTQYF. The CDR3 coding sequence is TGCGCCAGCAGCCAAGGGACATTTAACTTCCTCTCCAATTACACAGATACGCAGTATTTT.